Presented here are 32 T cell receptor beta chains from one specimen sequenced in a study of tumor-infiltrating lymphocytes in primary liver carcinoma. Without any cell sorting, roughly 20-32 mg of bulk tissue yielded co-extracted RNA and DNA. The investigators made TCR beta cDNA from about 510 ng total RNA, using a constant-region primer. Researchers made the TCR beta libraries by running three nested multiplex PCR rounds with slightly modified ARM-PCR. A C-beta reverse primer was combined with TRBV1-TRBV30 forward primers in the first two PCR rounds, and each round had 9 to 10 cycles. TCRdb used MiXCR to reprocess the multiplex PCR reads, holding one entry per CDR3 protein. The repertoire includes 90,000 to 140,000 distinct CDR3 sequences, 80% to 85% of them detected once, and approximately 20% sits in the top ten. Input material: liver tumor tissue from sampling region 3. Subset defined: tumor region T3, left-lateral pole. These TCRs come from a middle-aged man with primary liver carcinoma and hepatitis B virus infection.

To note about this clonotype: The CDR3 does not close with the conserved phenylalanine or tryptophan, likely indicating a read error. The V gene is TRBV10-2, the J gene TRBJ1-2; 9 nucleotides agree with TRBD1. The V gene end was trimmed by 7 bases and the J gene end by 11 bases; junction bases not matched to a gene: 11. Per germline, CDR1 WSHSY and CDR2 SAAADI. The CDR3 contains 13 residues. The CDR3 protein is CASNPGQGASYTI. CDR3 sequence (DNA): TGCGCCAGCAATCCGGGACAGGGTGCGAGTTACACCATC.

The sample holds a few counts of this clonotype. The J gene is TRBJ2-7, the V gene TRBV5-1; D not certain. The CDR3 totals 12 residues. Per germline, CDR1 SGHRS and CDR2 YFSETQ. The V and J ends lost 1 base and 6 bases respectively, with 8 bases between them. The CDR3 nucleotides are TGCGCCAGCAGCTTGCGCCCCTGCGAGCAGTACTTC. The encoded protein is CASSLRPCEQYF.

Notes on this clonotype: The junction does not match germline at one end; this may be a read error. The chain is built from TRBV5-4 and TRBJ1-5; D call uncertain. Germline V gene sequence: CDR1 SGHNT, CDR2 YYREEE (reference sequence). CDR3 size: 14 residues. The CDR3 region is CANSLVGVDQPQHF. The CDR3, as DNA: TGTGCCAACAGCCTAGTGGGCGTCGATCAGCCCCAGCATTTT. The variable domain in full, completed from reference TRBV5-4 and TRBJ1-5, reads ETGVTQSPTHLIKTRGQQVTLRCSSQSGHNTVSWYQQALGQGPQFIFQYYREEENGRGNFPPRFSGLQFPNYSSELNVNALELDDSALYLCANSLVGVDQPQHFGDGTRLSIL.

A word on this clonotype: Germline and junction disagree at one end, which may indicate a read error. The chain couples TRBV6-2 or TRBV6-3 to TRBJ2-7, with D possibly TRBD1 on 6 matching bases. The CDR3 covers 13 residues. Germline-derived CDR1 and CDR2 are MNHEY and SVGEGT. As DNA, the CDR3 is TGTGCCGGCAGCTGGATAGGGGGTTACGAGCAGTACTTC. Its protein product is CAGSWIGGYEQYF.

Concerning this clonotype: A read error may account for a junction end that differs from germline. The CDR3 reads CASRLKGGTQPQLF. The CDR3 DNA is TGTGCCAGCAGATTGAAAGGGGGAACGCAGCCCCAACTTTTT. The gene calls are TRBV28 and TRBJ1-5, with a possible D match to TRBD1 (6 bases). CDR1 is MDHEN and CDR2 is SYDVKM in the germline V gene. This CDR3 comprises 14 residues.

As concerns this clonotype: The junction differs from germline at one of its ends, possibly a read error. This chain uses TRBV28 with TRBJ1-5, with TRBD1 matching over 7 bases. The germline CDR1 and CDR2 sequences are MDHEN and SYDVKM. This CDR3 has 14 residues. The CDR3 spells CASSLTGTTQPQHF. The DNA for the CDR3 is TGCGCCAGCAGTCTGACAGGGACGACTCAGCCCCAGCATTTT.

The chain employs TRBV4-2 and TRBJ2-7, with a possible D match to TRBD2 (5 bases). V dropped 3 bases and J dropped 0 bases, with 12 bases sitting between them. CDR3 size: 15 residues. Germline CDR1 is LGHNA and CDR2 is YNFKEQ. This CDR3 reads CASSQEVDNSYEQYF. As DNA, the CDR3 is TGTGCCAGCAGCCAGGAGGTGGATAACTCCTACGAGCAGTACTTC.

In regard to this clonotype: One junction end disagrees with the germline gene, perhaps due to a read error. This chain connects TRBV29-1 to TRBJ1-1; a weak D match, TRBD1 (5 bases). Germline CDR1 and CDR2: SQVTM and ANQGSEA. The CDR3 extends over 15 amino acids. CDR3 sequence (DNA): TGCAACGTTGCCGGAGGCTGGGGCATGAACAGTGAAGCTTTCTTT. Encoded protein: CNVAGGWGMNSEAFF.

To note about this clonotype: At one of its ends the junction is not consistent with the germline gene, which may arise from a read error. V is TRBV11-1 and J is TRBJ1-6; possibly TRBD1 for D (5 bases). There are 13 residues in the CDR3. Germline-derived CDR1 and CDR2 are SGHAT and FQDESV (reference sequence). CDR3 region: CASSQTVVSPLQF. Written as DNA, the CDR3 is TGTGCCAGCAGCCAGACAGTGGTTTCACCCCTCCAGTTT.

In regard to this clonotype: No conserved phenylalanine or tryptophan ends this CDR3, so it is likely a read error. The limits of the CDR3 on the DNA are not certain, so only TCRdb's listed CDR3 is given. The V gene is TRBV12-3 or TRBV12-4, the J gene TRBJ2-5; the table's D call, TRBD1, was not checked against the DNA. Inclusive of both ends, the CDR3 amounts to 14 amino acids. CDR3 region: CASSSNREQETEYL.

In regard to this clonotype: At one end the junction does not follow the germline gene, possibly because of a read error. For the CDR3, the DNA is TGTGCCAACAGCTCAACAGGGGGGGGATATTCGGGTACGCAGTATTTC. Amino acids: CANSSTGGGYSGTQYF. V gene TRBV7-8 combines with J gene TRBJ2-3; possibly TRBD1 for D (8 bases). The CDR3 covers 16 residues. CDR1 is SGHVS and CDR2 is FQNEAQ in the germline V gene.

Details on this clonotype: Germline is not matched at one junction end, which may reflect a read error. This chain uses TRBV6-1 with TRBJ2-3; D is undetermined. The germline CDR1 and CDR2 sequences are MNHNS and SASEGT. CDR3 size: 17 residues. CDR3 in amino acids: CTSSEALGRRSTDTEYF. The CDR3 DNA reads as TGTACCAGCAGTGAAGCGCTCGGGCGTCGGTCCACAGATACGGAGTATTTT.

As for this clonotype: This may be a read error: a much more frequent sequence differs by one nucleotide. The rearrangement uses TRBV2 and TRBJ2-1, with TRBD2 matching over 7 bases. Germline CDR1 is SNHLY and CDR2 is FYNNEI. Trimming cost V 4 bases and J 7 bases; bases outside gene matches: 7. The CDR3 consists of 14 residues. The DNA of the CDR3 is TGTGCCAGCAGTGGCGGGGGAATTGAGAATGAGCAGTTCTTC. This gives the protein CASSGGGIENEQFF.

The rearrangement uses TRBV12-3 or TRBV12-4 and TRBJ1-2; D is uncertain. This CDR3 region has 14 residues. The ends were cut back, 6 bases at V and 1 base at J, with 12 bases in the middle. The CDR3: CASSPSWSNYGYTF. The DNA of the CDR3 is TGTGCCAGCAGCCCCTCGTGGAGTAACTATGGCTACACCTTC.

Note on this clonotype: A junction end diverges from the germline sequence, so it may reflect a read error. J is TRBJ2-7 and V is TRBV20-1; perhaps TRBD2 as D (5 bases). The germline V gene has CDR1 DFQATT and CDR2 SNEGSKA (reference sequence). The CDR3 extends over 14 amino acids. Here the CDR3 DNA reads TGTAGTGCTAGAGATCGGGGAAACCCCTACGAGCAGTACTTC. Its translation: CSARDRGNPYEQYF.

This clonotype was seen once. The chain joins TRBV6-6 to TRBJ2-4; D unresolved. This CDR3 has 14 amino acids. CDR1 MNHNY and CDR2 SVGAGI come from the germline V gene (reference sequence). V was clipped by 6 bases and J by 12 bases, with 21 bases between them. The CDR3 protein is CASSPGQAKTNQYF. CDR3 in DNA: TGTGCCAGCAGCCCCGGCCAAGCCAAAACCAATCAGTACTTC.

This clonotype was found many times. This sequence joins TRBV12-3 or TRBV12-4 and TRBJ1-3; perhaps TRBD1 as D (5 bases). Trimming shortened V by 3 bases and J by 2 bases, and 8 bases separated the two germline ends. CDR3 length: 14 amino acids. CDR3 nucleotides: TGTGCCAGCAGTTTTCGGGGGGCTGGAAACACCATATATTTT. This sequence encodes CASSFRGAGNTIYF.

A note on this clonotype: A read error may produce the germline difference seen at one junction end. The chain links TRBV4-1 to TRBJ1-3, with D perhaps TRBD1 (5 bases). The CDR3 spans 19 residues. The germline CDR1 and CDR2 sequences are MGHRA and YSYEKL. The CDR3 protein is CASSQETGQRGHSGNTLYF. The CDR3 DNA reads TGCGCCAGCAGCCAAGAAACAGGTCAAAGGGGTCACTCTGGAAACACCTTATATTTT.

On this clonotype itself: The junction differs from germline at one of its ends, possibly a read error. The rearrangement uses TRBV11-1 and TRBJ2-6; D is possibly TRBD1 (5 bases). From germline, CDR1 is SGHAT and CDR2 FQDESV (reference sequence). The CDR3 spans 14 residues. As DNA, the CDR3 is TGTGCCGGCAGCTGGAACTCTGGGGCCAACGTCCTGATGTTC. Its translation: CAGSWNSGANVLMF.

A remark on this clonotype: The conserved phenylalanine or tryptophan is not found at the CDR3 terminus, so this likely reflects a read error. The DNA is left out, because the CDR3 cannot be placed on it with certainty; the CDR3 is given as TCRdb lists it. The V call is TRBV4-2, the J call TRBJ2-7. The CDR3 is made up of 13 amino acids, end residues included. CDR1 LGHNA and CDR2 YNFKEQ come from the germline V gene. CDR3: CASSQARYYEQYY.

To note about this clonotype: A junction end diverges from the germline sequence, so it may reflect a read error. The V gene is TRBV6-5, the J gene TRBJ2-2; possibly TRBD1 for D (6 bases). The CDR3 consists of 12 residues. From germline, CDR1 is MNHEY and CDR2 SVGAGI. The CDR3 region has the DNA TGTGCCAGCAGGGCAGGGGCCGGGAAGCTGTTTTTT. It encodes CASRAGAGKLFF.

This clonotype was detected once. One end of the junction fails to match germline, which may point to a read error. The gene calls are TRBV5-1 and TRBJ2-1; no clear D. CDR3 size: 16 residues. From germline, CDR1 is SGHRS and CDR2 YFSETQ. The CDR3 bases are TGCGCCAGCAGTTTGGGTAGCAGCTTTTACTACAATGAGCAGTTCTTC. It codes for CASSLGSSFYYNEQFF.

Worth noting for this clonotype: Mismatch with germline at one junction end may stem from a read error. The genes are TRBV12-3 or TRBV12-4 and TRBJ1-1; no clear D. This CDR3 has 15 residues. The CDR3, as DNA: TGTACCAGCAGTTTAATCTCAGGCCAAGGAACTGAAGCTTTCTTT. Its translation: CTSSLISGQGTEAFF.

This clonotype was counted a single time. The junction shows a germline mismatch at one end, possibly a read error. The chain couples TRBV4-1 to TRBJ2-6, with TRBD1 identical over 9 bases. CDR3 length: 18 residues. CDR1 and CDR2 from the germline V gene are MGHRA and YSYEKL. The CDR3 spells CASSQPGQGVGGASVLTF. In DNA, the CDR3 is TGCGCCAGCAGCCAACCGGGACAGGGTGTCGGAGGCGCCAGCGTCCTGACTTTC.

Worth noting for this clonotype: The CDR3 does not end in the conserved phenylalanine or tryptophan, so this is likely a read error. V is TRBV11-2 and J is TRBJ2-6, with 8 bases fitting TRBD1. The V gene's germline CDR1 is SGHAT and CDR2 FQNNGV. The CDR3 consists of 21 residues. The CDR3 loop reads CASSMGGDRGISLSGANVLTY. The CDR3 DNA sequence: TGTGCTAGCAGCATGGGGGGAGACAGGGGCATATCCCTCTCTGGGGCCAACGTCCTGACTTAC.

With respect to this clonotype: A junction end diverges from the germline sequence, so it may reflect a read error. The chain links TRBV11-2 to TRBJ1-2, with unresolved D. The CDR3 totals 13 residues. Germline V gene lookup returns CDR1 SGHAT and CDR2 FQNNGV. CDR3 nucleotides: TGTGCCAGCAGTTTATTTGATTTCTATGGCTACATCTTC. Translated: CASSLFDFYGYIF.

Comments on this clonotype: The CDR3 carries no conserved terminal phenylalanine or tryptophan, so it likely arises from a read error. The gene calls are TRBV4-2 and TRBJ1-2, with a possible D match to TRBD1 (5 bases). Germline-derived CDR1 and CDR2 are LGHNA and YNFKEQ. This CDR3 comprises 14 residues. V lost 0 bases to trimming and J lost 6 bases, with 11 bases between them. This CDR3 reads CASSQEWTYDGYTS. The CDR3 DNA sequence: TGTGCCAGCAGCCAAGAATGGACATATGATGGCTACACCTCA.

This clonotype occurred once. CDR3 in amino acids: CARSQTRESYNEQFF. CDR3 DNA: TGCGCCAGGAGTCAAACACGGGAGTCGTACAATGAGCAGTTCTTC. The chain couples TRBV4-3 to TRBJ2-1, with TRBD2 as a possible D gene (6 bases). This CDR3 comprises 15 residues. Germline V lookup: CDR1 LGHNA, CDR2 YSLEER. Trimming removed 9 bases from V and 4 bases from J, with 19 bases in between.

Worth noting for this clonotype: Germline and junction disagree at one end, which may indicate a read error. The chain couples TRBV30 to TRBJ2-5, with D tentatively TRBD1 (8 bases). The CDR3 runs 13 residues. Germline CDR1 reads GTSNPN; CDR2 reads SVGIG (reference sequence). CDR3 loop: CAINTGGAETQYF. CDR3 coding DNA: TGTGCCATAAACACAGGGGGGGCAGAGACTCAGTACTTC.

About this clonotype: The germline gene is not matched at one end of the junction; a read error may be the cause. V is TRBV11-2 and J is TRBJ2-5, with unresolved D. Germline assignment: CDR1 SGHAT and CDR2 FQNNGV. This CDR3 is built from 15 residues. This CDR3 reads CGSSPIGLVPETQYF. The CDR3 DNA reads TGTGGCAGCAGCCCTATCGGGCTAGTCCCAGAGACCCAGTACTTC.

This rearrangement joins TRBV4-3 to TRBJ1-3; 12 bases match TRBD1. Germline V lookup: CDR1 LGHNA, CDR2 YSLEER. This CDR3 contains 17 residues. The chain's CDR3 is CARSQAPGQGAGNTVYF. In DNA form, the CDR3 reads TGCGCTAGGAGCCAAGCACCGGGACAGGGGGCTGGAAACACCGTTTATTTT.

This clonotype has just one count. One end of the junction varies from germline; a read error may be responsible. The CDR3 loop is CASSEKNRRKTEAFF. The CDR3 DNA is TGTGCCTCGAGTGAGAAGAACAGGCGGAAGACTGAAGCTTTCTTT. The chain has TRBV30 and TRBJ1-1, with D perhaps TRBD1 (5 bases). Germline V gene data show CDR1 as GTSNPN and CDR2 as SVGIG (reference sequence). The CDR3 sequence is 15 residues long. The full variable domain, in which reference TRBV30 and TRBJ1-1 provide the parts outside the CDR3, is SQTIHQWPATLVQPVGSPLSLECTVEGTSNPNLYWYRQAAGRGLQLLFYSVGIGQISSEVPQNLSASRPQDRQFILSSKKLLLSDSGFYLCASSEKNRRKTEAFFGQGTRLTVV.